This TCR beta chain was observed in a study of cytomegalovirus exposure and HLA in healthy donors. Study-wide points: CMV serostatus alone was available as immune exposure information. Later analysis identified several of the most significant clusters that appeared linked to common viral pathogens.

PCR employed 60 Vbeta and 13 Jbeta primers. The repertoire was sequenced with immunoSEQ multiplex PCR; TCRdb's copy has only in-frame clones and lacks some. Seen here are more than 110,000 clones, approximately 80% observed once, and the top ten hold 3.9%. Comment on this clone: What it recognizes is unknown.

The CDR3 is made up of 16 amino acids. V gave up 2 bases and J gave up 5 bases; unmatched junction bases: 10. V and J are TRBV5-3 and TRBJ1-5; 7 bases are a match to TRBD1. TRBV5-3 is labeled an ORF, and its function is uncertain. Sequenced sample: PBMCs. The clonotype originates from a male donor in good health and CMV-seronegative. DNA for the CDR3: TGTGCCAGAAGCTTCCGACAGGACAGGCGGGATCAGCCCCAGCATTTT. This codes for CARSFRQDRRDQPQHF.